The clone carrying this T cell receptor (beta chain) was counted many times. Its specificity is unknown. CDR3 length: 17 amino acids. V was pared by 0 bases and J by 1 base, with 15 bases between. CDR1 and CDR2 from the germline V gene are SGHTA and FQGNSA. These data belong to a study of T-cell memory formation after mild COVID-19. For the study at large: Largely donor-specific sequence clusters came from a couple of donors.

Study results and caveats: Cross-reactive memory seemingly joined, as some responding clones were found in pre-infection memory. The SARS-CoV-2 specificity of second-wave clones reaching peak at day 37 remained unverified.

UMIs and sample barcodes were carried by the TCR alpha and TCR beta cDNA libraries that 5'RACE produced using constant-segment primers. TCRdb recomputed calls from the 5' RACE reads with MiXCR, one row per CDR3 protein. The sample shows approximately 150,000 distinct CDR3 sequences, roughly 6.3% of them seen only once. Sample: PBMCs or a T cell subset sorted from them (not recorded which). This chain uses TRBV7-2 with TRBJ2-5, with D uncertain. The receptor was derived from an adult woman who had mild COVID-19 (a few samples of this study predate the infection). Cell type and time point are not known. The CDR3 region is CASSLALQRRVQETQYF. The CDR3 region has the DNA TGTGCCAGCAGCTTAGCACTCCAGAGAAGGGTCCAAGAGACCCAGTACTTC.